The source of this T cell receptor (beta chain) is a study of control samples from healthy donors and cancer patients (dated by TCRdb to the early 2020s). Details on this clone: No antigen is known for it. Base qualities were left out, and no much larger clone turns up one base away.

Taken from cysteine to phenylalanine, the CDR3 has 13 residues. Of all the DNA, just the CDR3 is kept, 39 bases in frame from base 1. V loses 8 bases of germline sequence and J loses 0 bases, and the interval between the two ends is 10 bases. Sequences MNHEY (CDR1) and SVGAGI (CDR2) are obtained from the germline V gene. To prepare the library, the immunoSEQ multiplex PCR assay was applied. The source is immuneACCESS, and TCRdb retained only in-frame sequences with V and J called. Part of the clones is not carried over; for the studies checked, unresolved V genes explain less than half of this, and the remainder is unexplained. This sample holds 150,000 to 200,000 clones; 91% were observed only once. In total, the top ten clones hold 2% of the sample.

Sequenced input: blood. The sequence derives from a woman aged 40 to 50 in good health. The chain uses TRBV6-5 and TRBJ1-2, and the D gene may be TRBD1, 6 bases matching. The CDR3 in this case is CASHRAANYGYTF. In nucleotides, the sequence is TGTGCCAGCCACAGGGCGGCTAACTATGGCTACACCTTC.